Sequencing of this TCR beta chain was carried out in a study of beta chain features in type 1 diabetes. CD4+ naive, central memory, regulatory and stem cell-like memory subsets were isolated by sorting on CD45RO/CCR7/CD25/CD127/CD95/CD27. There are 15 residues in the CDR3. Germline CDR1 is LNHDA and CDR2 is SQIVND (reference sequence). Whole-study findings and limits: When cDNA is sequenced, cells with high TCR expression could be over-represented.

As concerns this clone: Its antigen is unidentified.

Every bit of the isolated RNA underwent reverse transcription, so sequencing read expressed TCRB transcripts. TCRdb keeps only in-frame clones here, not all; method: immunoSEQ multiplex PCR. The table has 900,000 or so clones, roughly 16% seen once. The source is a woman under 30 in good health. Source material: naive CD4+ T cells from blood. The rearrangement links TRBV19 to TRBJ2-5, with 7 positions matching TRBD2. The J call may be mistaken, given a closer DNA end match to TRBJ2-7. Written as DNA, the CDR3 is TGTGCCAGTAGTAGTGAGCGGGAAGGAACGTACGAGCAGTACTTC. Protein: CASSSEREGTYEQYF.